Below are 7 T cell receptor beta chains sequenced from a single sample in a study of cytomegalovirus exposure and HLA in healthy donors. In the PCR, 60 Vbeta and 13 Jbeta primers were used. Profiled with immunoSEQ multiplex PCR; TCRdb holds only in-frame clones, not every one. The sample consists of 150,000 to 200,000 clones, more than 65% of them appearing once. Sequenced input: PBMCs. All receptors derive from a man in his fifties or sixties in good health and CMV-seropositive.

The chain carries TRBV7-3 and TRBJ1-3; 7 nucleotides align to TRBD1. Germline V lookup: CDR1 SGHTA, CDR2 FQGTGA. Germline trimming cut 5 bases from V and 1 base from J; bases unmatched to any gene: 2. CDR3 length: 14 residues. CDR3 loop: CASSATGSGNTIYF. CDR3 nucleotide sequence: TGTGCCAGCAGCGCGACAGGGTCTGGAAACACCATATATTTT.

The DNA for the CDR3 is TGTGCCAGCAGTTCCGGAGGTACCGCACTTGTAGCTTTCTTT. Translation: CASSSGGTALVAFF. V and J are TRBV6-1 and TRBJ1-1; the D is unclear. The length of the CDR3 is 14 residues. V was trimmed by 5 bases and J by 10 bases, leaving 20 bases between them. Looked up from germline, CDR1 is MNHNS and CDR2 is SASEGT.

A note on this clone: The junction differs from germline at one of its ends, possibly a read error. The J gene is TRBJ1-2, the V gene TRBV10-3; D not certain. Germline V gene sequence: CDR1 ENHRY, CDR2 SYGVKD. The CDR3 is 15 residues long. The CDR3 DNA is TGTACCATCAGTGAGGTGAGGCCAGCTAACTATGGCTACACCTTC. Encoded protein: CTISEVRPANYGYTF.

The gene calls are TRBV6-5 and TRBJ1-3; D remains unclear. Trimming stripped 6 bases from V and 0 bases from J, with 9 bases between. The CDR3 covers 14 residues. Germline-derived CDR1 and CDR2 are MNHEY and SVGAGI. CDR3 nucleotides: TGTGCCAGCAGACTCGATTCCTCTGGAAACACCATATATTTT. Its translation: CASRLDSSGNTIYF.

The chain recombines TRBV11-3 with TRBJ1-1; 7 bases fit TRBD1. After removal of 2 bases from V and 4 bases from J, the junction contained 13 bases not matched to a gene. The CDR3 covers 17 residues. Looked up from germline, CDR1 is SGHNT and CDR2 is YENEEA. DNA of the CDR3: TGTGCCAGCAGCTTAATCGGCGGCAGGGGGTTAGTCACTGAAGCTTTCTTT. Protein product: CASSLIGGRGLVTEAFF.

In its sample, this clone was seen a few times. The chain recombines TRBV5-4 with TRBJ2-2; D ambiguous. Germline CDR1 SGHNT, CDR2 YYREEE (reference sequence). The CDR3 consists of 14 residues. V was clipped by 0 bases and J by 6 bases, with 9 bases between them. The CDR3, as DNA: TGTGCCAGCAGCTTGGCAGTGTTCGCCGGGGAGCTGTTTTTT. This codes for CASSLAVFAGELFF.

The CDR3 protein is CASSNRGQGRRETQYF. The CDR3 DNA follows: TGTGCCAGCTCTAACCGAGGACAGGGGCGAAGGGAGACCCAGTACTTC. This chain connects TRBV18 to TRBJ2-5; 9 positions match TRBD1. Per the germline V gene, CDR1 is KGHSH and CDR2 is LQKENI. Losses at the gene ends were 6 bases for V and 5 bases for J; bases not matched to a gene: 13. The CDR3 length is 16 residues.